Here is one TCR beta chain with its context. This clone appeared a single time. The clone's antigen remains unknown. It has no much larger one-base neighbor in the sample; base qualities were not kept. The entry originates in a study of cytomegalovirus exposure and HLA in healthy donors (dated by TCRdb to 2017 to 2019). Regarding the complete study: An earlier analysis of 587 of the donors reported 276 Gb of sequence data and 100 million to 120 million unique TCR beta sequences obtained from roughly 170 million T cells. The study aimed to test whether signatures of past pathogen exposure could be identified by cataloging public T cell receptors. In addition to the first cohort of several hundred subjects, a separate validation cohort of 120 different subjects was used. Donor age, sex, ethnicity and CMV serostatus were collected together with the repertoire data. The study profiled the T cell repertoires of 500 to 800 subjects by immunosequencing and related them to cytomegalovirus serostatus. The study combined high-throughput TCR immunosequencing, statistical association of individual TCRs with disease status, and machine learning to predict cytomegalovirus infection status. A later analysis re-examined previously published TCR beta repertoires from over 500 donors and added high-resolution HLA genotyping to investigate patterns of TCR occurrence. Among 300 to 450 genotyped donors of the cohort, an average of approximately 240,000 unique TCR beta nucleotide sequences were sequenced per donor, roughly 18% of them non-productive. Rather than drawing on any new phenotypic data, the later analysis identified candidate immune exposures from TCR beta sequences and the way those sequences occurred across donors. Approximately 310 gigabases of sequencing data and tens of millions of unique TCR sequences were included in an early release covering roughly 700 HLA-typed donors. About five DR-DQ haplotypes were handled as single units for association and clustering, since linkage in the cohort was strong. To decide whether each TCR beta V gene segment behaved as functional or pseudogenic, an earlier analysis of some 600 of the donors relied on high-throughput TCR beta sequencing. All discovery cohort repertoires had been generated on a single sequencing platform. A later genetic analysis used genome-wide SNP genotypes for about 60% of the 666 donors, treating that subset as a discovery cohort. Both class I and class II loci were covered by HLA typing, at four-digit resolution. Of the roughly 410 genotyped donors, 81% were placed in the genetic ancestry cluster associated with self-reported Caucasian donors. Typing coverage differed by locus: A, B, C, DRB1 and DQB1 were typed in about 629-640 donors, DQA1 in 500 to 550, DPA1 in around 600, and DPB1 in around 440.

Points the paper makes about the study in general: In a later genetic analysis, fewer N-insertions in productive TCRs were reported among donors in an Asian-associated ancestry cluster than the roughly 670-donor mean. A later analysis found that TCR association rates varied across HLA loci, with DRB1 alleles showing the most associated TCRs and HLA-C alleles the fewest. Presence/absence analyses assumed roughly uniform sequencing depth across donors, an assumption that may not hold. The classifier was reported to diagnose cytomegalovirus status with high specificity and sensitivity in both the original and validation cohorts. A group of highly shared sequence variants was considered likely to be a technical artifact of the sequencing pipeline. Because HLA typing was missing for some donors at each locus, association tests included only the typed subset. When HLA alleles, especially DR and DQ, strongly co-occurred, TCR associations were difficult to assign to individual alleles. An earlier analysis of roughly 570 of the donors showed that most TCR beta V segments appeared in productive rearrangements either about 90% or about 30% of the time, which broadly matched IMGT annotations. Most CMV-associated TCR beta chains appeared to be HLA-restricted in a later analysis, and the HLA associations seemed to be driven largely by CMV exposure. A later genetic analysis associated a missense DCLRE1C variant with V-gene and J-gene trimming of TCR beta chains, and an independent cohort replicated the association. In a later analysis, HLA-associated TCR beta chains showed more clonal expansion and lower generation probabilities than non-associated chains that were equally common. Correlated functional status among segregating V segments might reflect linkage disequilibrium, but an unknown experimental factor could not be ruled out. Only TCR beta chains were sequenced in this cohort, and the absence of alpha or paired-chain data limited detectable features. A total of 150 or so TCR beta chains were listed by the study as associated with cytomegalovirus. In vitro tests confirmed that a few of the cytomegalovirus-associated TCR beta chains recognize cytomegalovirus antigens. Immune exposure information for the cohort was limited to CMV serostatus. A further reported finding was that TCR beta sequences accurately predicted the HLA-A and HLA-B alleles for most subjects in the first cohort. Across donors, most TCR sequences were observed very rarely, whereas some public TCRs were present in many individuals. The 87-base-pair reads could not distinguish some IMGT-functional V segments, including TRBV6-2 and TRBV6-3, so those segments were excluded. At a false discovery rate of 0.05, a later analysis linked 15,000 to 20,000 TCR beta sequences to specific HLA alleles. Several of the top co-occurrence clusters appeared to be linked to parvovirus B19, influenza, CMV and Epstein-Barr virus, according to a later analysis. It was suggested by the authors that the approach could potentially be generalized to other disease states and immunological phenotypes. Because counts were too low, some 16 rarely observed V segments, including chromosome 9 orphons, were excluded from the earlier analysis of around 590 of the donors.

V lost 4 bases and J lost 7 bases, and the count of bases not matched to a germline gene is 10. The CDR3 runs 15 amino acids, cysteine and phenylalanine included. Here the CDR3 DNA is all that survives: 45 bases in frame from base 1. As encoded in the germline V gene, CDR1 is SNHLY while CDR2 is FYNNEI. The cohort was made up of 500 to 850 healthy bone marrow donors. All cohort members were sampled while nominally healthy, although unrecorded immune exposures were likely present. The donor tested CMV seropositive, placing the donor among the 310 or so seropositive members of the cohort. A peripheral blood sample was provided by each donor, and peripheral blood mononuclear cells were used for TCR beta sequencing. The Qiagen DNeasy Blood Extraction Kit was used to extract genomic DNA from the blood cell samples. The library was generated by the immunoSEQ multiplex PCR assay. For the multiplex PCR, a mixture combining 60 forward primers for TCR Vbeta segments and 13 reverse primers for TCR Jbeta segments was used. The CDR3 region of rearranged TCR beta genes was amplified from genomic DNA with a multiplex PCR assay. Amplified TCR beta libraries were sequenced as 87-base-pair reads on the Illumina HiSeq System. In the original analysis: In a later analysis, roughly 80 million unique TCR beta chains were counted across the approximately 640 repertoires, and roughly 11 million of these chains were shared by at least two donors. A nearest-neighbor algorithm error-corrected the raw reads and collapsed the reads into unique sequences, merging closely related sequences to remove PCR and sequencing errors. V, D and J gene segments were assigned by aligning CDR3 sequences to IMGT reference sequences. For a sequence to be retained, a match of at least six nucleotides to both a V gene segment and a J gene segment was required. Rearrangements were classified as productive when the CDR3 lacked stop codons and remained in frame with V and J, and all other rearrangements were classified as non-productive. Following IMGT convention, CDR3 was defined as the stretch from the second conserved V-encoded cysteine up to the conserved J-encoded phenylalanine. Sequences without an unambiguous match to a single V gene segment were excluded from the earlier analysis of about 600 of the donors. An earlier analysis of over 450 of the donors classified V segments as functional when productive rearrangements were above 56.7% and as segregating when the standard deviation between donors was above 5%. A statistical classification framework was developed to diagnose cytomegalovirus status using the catalog of TCR beta chain sequences. In a later analysis, TCR nucleotide sequences were compared against IMGT/GENE-DB human TR gene sequences so that V and J genes could be assigned. Using the TCRdist pipeline, a later analysis assigned CDR3 sequences along with most-parsimonious VDJ recombination scenarios. In a later analysis, every TCR beta chain was defined by the combination of its CDR3 amino acid sequence and its V-gene family, and reads without a unique V-gene family were dropped. A later analysis removed several hundred highly shared, low-generation-probability nucleotide sequences to deal with suspected cross-contamination and a sequencing artifact. In a later analysis, a clonal expansion index was calculated for each public chain from normalized within-repertoire ranks of inferred template counts. In a later analysis, generation probabilities were computed using a VDJ recombination model fitted to out-of-frame rearrangements, and the results were checked against IGoR. In a later analysis, TCR-TCR, TCR-HLA and TCR-CMV co-occurrence was scored with hypergeometric tests, and a repertoire-size bias correction was applied to TCR pairs. To estimate false discovery rates, a later analysis permuted the HLA or CMV assignments 20 times. In a later analysis, co-occurring TCRs were grouped using DBSCAN, and TCRdist sequence similarity was added for clustering within HLA-allele-positive subsets. Repertoires with fewer than 30,000 or more than 120,000 public chains were left out of co-occurrence clustering, as were five repertoires with anomalous nucleotide sharing. Here the immuneACCESS table is served through TCRdb, limited to in-frame sequences with V and J called. Missing clones are a known gap in these copies; in checked studies unresolved V genes cover under half, and the rest lacks a known reason. V, J and clone size are those of that table, while D and trimming were read from the DNA. Present in this sample are around 150,000 clones, about 75% of which were seen just once. The ten largest clones add up to roughly 7.1% of the sample.

The chain employs TRBV2 and TRBJ2-1; 7 bases in the junction line up with TRBD1. Sequencing input: PBMCs. The TCR comes from a woman aged 35 to 49 in good health and CMV-seropositive. The CDR3 reads as follows: CASSVNRGLGNEQFF. The DNA sequence is as follows: TGTGCCAGCAGTGTCAATAGGGGGCTTGGTAATGAGCAGTTCTTC.